This T cell receptor beta chain is drawn from a study of regulatory dendritic cells for organ transplantation. General observations from the study: Considerable individual heterogeneity was seen in alloreactive memory CD8+ T cells.

The assay was immunoSEQ multiplex PCR, and TCRdb's table has in-frame clones only and misses some. This repertoire shows under 50,000 clones, just over 90% found once; its top ten account for approximately 0.11%. Details on this clone: Its antigen remains unidentified.

Memory T cells were CD45RO+, naive were CD45RA+, sorted by FACS. The sequencing sample was made of naive CD8+ T cells from blood. Subset described: CD45RA+ naive T cells. The clonotype originates from a human donor in good health.

The CDR3, as DNA: TGTGCCAGCAGCTTTTATGTGGGCGAGCAGTACTTC. Translation: CASSFYVGEQYF. The rearrangement uses TRBV5-4 and TRBJ2-7; D is unresolved. With 2 bases removed from V and 6 bases from J, the gap between germline ends came to 9 bases. Germline V lookup: CDR1 SGHNT, CDR2 YYREEE (reference sequence). CDR3 length equals 12 residues.